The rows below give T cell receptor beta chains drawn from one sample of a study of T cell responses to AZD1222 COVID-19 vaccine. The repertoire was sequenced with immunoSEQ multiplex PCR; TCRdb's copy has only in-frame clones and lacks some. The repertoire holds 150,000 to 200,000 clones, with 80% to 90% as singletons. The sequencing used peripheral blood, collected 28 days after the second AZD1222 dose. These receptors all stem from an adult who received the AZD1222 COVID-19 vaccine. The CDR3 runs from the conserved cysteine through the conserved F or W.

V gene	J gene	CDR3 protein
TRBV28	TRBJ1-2	CASTNRGAYYGYTF
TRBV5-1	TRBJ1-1	CASSLWGSGTEAFF
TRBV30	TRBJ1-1	CAWSVGTAANTEAFF
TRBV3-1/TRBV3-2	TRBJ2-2	CASSRGQGTGELFF
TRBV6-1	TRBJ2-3	CASSVHAQGSTDTQYF
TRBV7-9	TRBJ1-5	CASSPGTGVNQPQHF
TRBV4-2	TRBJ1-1	CASSHTSWGLNTEAFF
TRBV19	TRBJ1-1	CASRIGAQRNEAFF
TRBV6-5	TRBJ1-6	CASSPTGDNSPLHF
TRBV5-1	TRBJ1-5	CASSTGQGGNQPQHF
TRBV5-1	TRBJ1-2	CASRMDSDYGYTF
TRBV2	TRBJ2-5	CAARGRGAQETQYF
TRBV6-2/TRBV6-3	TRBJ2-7	CASSQPPGQSSYEQYF
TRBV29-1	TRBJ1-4	CSVANTGVGEKLFF
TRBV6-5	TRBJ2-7	CASSVGRSSYEQYF
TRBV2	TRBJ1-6	CASSEGQFNSPLHF
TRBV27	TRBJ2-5	CASSSLTGLETQYF
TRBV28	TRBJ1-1	CASSPNRGENTEAFF
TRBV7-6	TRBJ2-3	CASSSDPQRGVPTDTQYF
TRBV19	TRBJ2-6	CASSIDLVNSGANVLTF
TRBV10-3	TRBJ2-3	CAIRSRLAGGTDTQYF
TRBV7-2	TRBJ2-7	CASSIGLVKYEQYF
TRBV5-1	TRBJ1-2	CASSVDGRSNYGYTF
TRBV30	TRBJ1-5	CAWSVLRPGSNQPQHF
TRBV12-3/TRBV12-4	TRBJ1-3	CASSRDSGNTIYF
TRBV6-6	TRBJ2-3	CASSPMVAGGSTDTQYF
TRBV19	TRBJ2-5	CASTLTSGGRETQYF
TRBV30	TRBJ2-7	CAWSYGSPSYEQYF
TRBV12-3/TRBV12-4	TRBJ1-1	CASSLRGGQAFF
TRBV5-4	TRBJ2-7	CASSSGTVAYEQYF
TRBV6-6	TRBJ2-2	CASSSTGDTGELFF
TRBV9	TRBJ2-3	CASSVMGAFFTDTQYF
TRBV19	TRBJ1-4	CASNDDGGDEKLFF
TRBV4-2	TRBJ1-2	CASSLSRDGGYTF
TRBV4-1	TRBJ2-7	CASSQAGQGLGEQYF
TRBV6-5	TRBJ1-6	CASRRGTGTSPLHF
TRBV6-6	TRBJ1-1	CASSYGTGYVDTEAFF
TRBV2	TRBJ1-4	CASSENWVEKLFF
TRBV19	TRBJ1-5	CASSRQGQPQHF
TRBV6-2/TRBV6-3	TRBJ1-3	CASSYGNSGNTIYF
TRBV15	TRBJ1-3	CATSKEQGYENTIYF
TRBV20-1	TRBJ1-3	CSASPDNSGNTIYF
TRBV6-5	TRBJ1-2	CASKGQLGYTF
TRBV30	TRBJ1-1	CAWSLRRGDMNTEAFF
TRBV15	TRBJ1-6	CATSRAGGVNSPLHF
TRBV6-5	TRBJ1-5	CASSRVGGGGQPQHF
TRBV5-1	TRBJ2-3	CASSLAGASTDTQYF